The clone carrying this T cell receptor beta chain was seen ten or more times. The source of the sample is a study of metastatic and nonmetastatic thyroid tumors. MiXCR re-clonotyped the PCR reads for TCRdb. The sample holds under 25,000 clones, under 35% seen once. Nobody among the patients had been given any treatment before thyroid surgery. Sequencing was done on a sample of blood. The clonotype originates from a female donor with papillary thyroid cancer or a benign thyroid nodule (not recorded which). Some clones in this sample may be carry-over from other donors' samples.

The CDR3 coding sequence is TGTGCCACCAGTGAAGGTTCTTTACTGGGAATCTCCAGGGGTGAAAAACTGTTTTTT. This sequence encodes CATSEGSLLGISRGEKLFF. This chain uses TRBV24-1 with TRBJ1-4; D might be TRBD1 (6 bases). Trimming pared 4 bases from V and 7 bases from J, leaving 27 bases between. Germline V gene lookup returns CDR1 KGHDR and CDR2 SFDVKD. This CDR3 region has 19 residues.